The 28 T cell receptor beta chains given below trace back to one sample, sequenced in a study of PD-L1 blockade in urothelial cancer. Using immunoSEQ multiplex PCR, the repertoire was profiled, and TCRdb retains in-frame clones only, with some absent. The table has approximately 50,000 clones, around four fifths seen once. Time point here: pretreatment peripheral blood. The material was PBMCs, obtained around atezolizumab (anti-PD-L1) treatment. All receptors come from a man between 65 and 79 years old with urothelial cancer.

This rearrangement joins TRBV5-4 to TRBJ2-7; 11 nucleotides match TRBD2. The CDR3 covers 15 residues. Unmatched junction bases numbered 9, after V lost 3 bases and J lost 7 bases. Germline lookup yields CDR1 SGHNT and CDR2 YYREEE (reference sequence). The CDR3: CASSSRLAGTREQYF. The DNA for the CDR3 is TGTGCCAGCAGCTCCAGACTAGCGGGAACGAGGGAGCAGTACTTC.

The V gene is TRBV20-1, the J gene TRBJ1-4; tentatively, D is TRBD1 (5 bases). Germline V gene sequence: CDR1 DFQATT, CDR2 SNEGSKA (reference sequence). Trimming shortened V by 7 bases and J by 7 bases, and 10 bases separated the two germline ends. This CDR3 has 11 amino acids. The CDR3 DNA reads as TGCAGTGGGTGGGGGGGTGAAAAACTGTTTTTT. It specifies CSGWGGEKLFF.

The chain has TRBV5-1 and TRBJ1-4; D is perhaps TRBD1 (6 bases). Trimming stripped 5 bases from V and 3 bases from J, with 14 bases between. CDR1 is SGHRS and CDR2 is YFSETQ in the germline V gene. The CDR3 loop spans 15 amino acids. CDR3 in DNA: TGCGCCAGCAGTGAACAGGGCTTCCCTAATGAAAAACTGTTTTTT. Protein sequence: CASSEQGFPNEKLFF. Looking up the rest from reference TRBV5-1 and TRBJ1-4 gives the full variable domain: KAGVTQTPRYLIKTRGQQVTLSCSPISGHRSVSWYQQTPGQGLQFLFEYFSETQRNKGNFPGRFSGRQFSNSRSEMNVSTLELGDSALYLCASSEQGFPNEKLFFGSGTQLSVL.

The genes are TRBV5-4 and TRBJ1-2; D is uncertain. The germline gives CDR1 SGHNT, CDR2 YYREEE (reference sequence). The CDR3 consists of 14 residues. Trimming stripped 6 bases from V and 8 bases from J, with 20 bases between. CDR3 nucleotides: TGTGCCAGCAAACCACATAAGGAGGGTAGAGGCTACACCTTC. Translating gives CASKPHKEGRGYTF.

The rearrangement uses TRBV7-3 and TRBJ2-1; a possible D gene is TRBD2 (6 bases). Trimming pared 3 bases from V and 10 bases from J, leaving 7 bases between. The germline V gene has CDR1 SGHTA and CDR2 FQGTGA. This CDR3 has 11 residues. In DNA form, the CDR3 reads TGTGCCAGCAGCTTTGGGGGGGAGCAGTTCTTC. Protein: CASSFGGEQFF. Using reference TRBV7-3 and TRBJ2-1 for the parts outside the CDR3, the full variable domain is GAGVSQTPSNKVTEKGKYVELRCDPISGHTALYWYRQSLGQGPEFLIYFQGTGAADDSGLPNDRFFAVRPEGSVSTLKIQRTERGDSAVYLCASSFGGEQFFGPGTRLTVL.

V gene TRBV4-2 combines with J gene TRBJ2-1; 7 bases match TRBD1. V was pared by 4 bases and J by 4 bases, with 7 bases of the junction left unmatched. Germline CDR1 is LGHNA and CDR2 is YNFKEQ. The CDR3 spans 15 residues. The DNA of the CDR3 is TGTGCCAGCAGCCTACAGGGGCAGGGGTACAATGAGCAGTTCTTC. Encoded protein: CASSLQGQGYNEQFF.

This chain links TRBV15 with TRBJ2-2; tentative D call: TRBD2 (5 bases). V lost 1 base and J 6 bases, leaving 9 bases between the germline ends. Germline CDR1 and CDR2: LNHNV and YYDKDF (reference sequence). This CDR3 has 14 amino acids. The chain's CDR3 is CATSRGRTAGELFF. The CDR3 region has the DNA TGTGCCACCAGCAGAGGGAGGACCGCCGGGGAGCTGTTTTTT.

CDR3 in amino acids: CAQEGISEQYF. The CDR3, as DNA: TGTGCCCAGGAGGGAATCTCCGAGCAGTACTTC. The chain has TRBV30 and TRBJ2-7, with D tentatively TRBD2 (6 bases). The CDR3 spans 11 residues. Trimming removed 8 bases at V and 6 bases at J, with 14 bases between. The germline V gene encodes CDR1 GTSNPN and CDR2 SVGIG (reference sequence).

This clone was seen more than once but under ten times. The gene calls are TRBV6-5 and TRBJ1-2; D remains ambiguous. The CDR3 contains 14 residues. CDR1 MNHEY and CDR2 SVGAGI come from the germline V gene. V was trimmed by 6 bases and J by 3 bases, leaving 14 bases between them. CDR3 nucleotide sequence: TGTGCCAGCAGGGTTGGCGGAGGCGACTATGGCTACACCTTC. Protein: CASRVGGGDYGYTF.

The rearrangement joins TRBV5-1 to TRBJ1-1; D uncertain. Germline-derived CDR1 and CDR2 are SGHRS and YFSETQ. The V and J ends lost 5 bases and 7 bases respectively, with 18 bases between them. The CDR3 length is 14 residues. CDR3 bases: TGCGCCAGCAGGATTTCTTGGGTCGCAGGTGAAGCTTTCTTT. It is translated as CASRISWVAGEAFF.

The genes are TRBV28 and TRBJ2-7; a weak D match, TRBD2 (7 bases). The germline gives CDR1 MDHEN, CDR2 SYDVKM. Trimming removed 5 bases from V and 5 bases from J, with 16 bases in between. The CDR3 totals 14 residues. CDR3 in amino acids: CASSGAGARHEQYF. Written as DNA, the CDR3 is TGTGCCAGCAGTGGCGCGGGGGCTCGACACGAGCAGTACTTC.

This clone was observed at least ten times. The CDR3 sequence is CAISESLDGEQYF. Here the CDR3 DNA reads TGTGCCATCAGTGAGTCTTTAGATGGTGAGCAGTACTTC. This rearrangement joins TRBV10-3 to TRBJ2-7, with D unresolved. With 0 bases removed from V and 7 bases from J, the gap between germline ends came to 10 bases. Germline V CDR1 and CDR2: ENHRY, SYGVKD. The CDR3 is 13 amino acids.

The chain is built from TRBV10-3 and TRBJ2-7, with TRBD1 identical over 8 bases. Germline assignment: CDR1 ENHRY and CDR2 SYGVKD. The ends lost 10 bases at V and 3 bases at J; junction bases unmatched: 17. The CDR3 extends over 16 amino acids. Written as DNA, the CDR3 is TGTGCCACCATCCGGGGCGTCGGACAGGGCATCTACGAGCAGTACTTC. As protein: CATIRGVGQGIYEQYF.

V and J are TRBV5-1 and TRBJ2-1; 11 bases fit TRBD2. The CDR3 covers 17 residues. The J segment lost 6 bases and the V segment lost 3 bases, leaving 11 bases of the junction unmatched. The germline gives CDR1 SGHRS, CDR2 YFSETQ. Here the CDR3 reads CASSSNSGLAEANEQFF. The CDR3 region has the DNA TGCGCCAGCAGCTCTAATTCGGGACTAGCGGAGGCCAATGAGCAGTTCTTC.

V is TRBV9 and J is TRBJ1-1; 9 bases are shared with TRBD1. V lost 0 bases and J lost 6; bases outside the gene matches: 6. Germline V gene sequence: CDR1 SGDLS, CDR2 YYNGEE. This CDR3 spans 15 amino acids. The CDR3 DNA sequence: TGTGCCAGCAGCGTAGTTGGGACAGGGTTCGCTGAAGCTTTCTTT. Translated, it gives CASSVVGTGFAEAFF.

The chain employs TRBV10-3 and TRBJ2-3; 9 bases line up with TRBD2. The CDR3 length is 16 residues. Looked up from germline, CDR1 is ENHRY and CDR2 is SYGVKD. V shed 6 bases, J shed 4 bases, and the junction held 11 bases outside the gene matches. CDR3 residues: CAISPARGGVPDTQYF. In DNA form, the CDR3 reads TGTGCCATCAGCCCTGCTCGCGGGGGGGTTCCAGATACGCAGTATTTT.

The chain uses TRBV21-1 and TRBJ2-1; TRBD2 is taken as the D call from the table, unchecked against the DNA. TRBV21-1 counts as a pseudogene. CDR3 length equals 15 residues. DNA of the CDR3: TGTGCCAGCTACGGGGGGGACGACAGGGCCAATGAGCAGTTCTTC. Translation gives CASYGGDDRANEQFF.

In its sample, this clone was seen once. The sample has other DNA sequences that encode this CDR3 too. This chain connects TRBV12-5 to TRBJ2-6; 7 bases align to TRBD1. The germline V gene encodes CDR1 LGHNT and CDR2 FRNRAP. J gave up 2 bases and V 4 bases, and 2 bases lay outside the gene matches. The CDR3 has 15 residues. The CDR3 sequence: CASGSGQAGANVLTF. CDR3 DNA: TGTGCTAGTGGTTCCGGACAGGCTGGGGCCAACGTCCTGACTTTC.

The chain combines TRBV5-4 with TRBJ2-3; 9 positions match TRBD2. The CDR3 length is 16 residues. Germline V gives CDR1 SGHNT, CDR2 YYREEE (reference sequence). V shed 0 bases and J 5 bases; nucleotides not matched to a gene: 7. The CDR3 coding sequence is TGTGCCAGCAGCTTGGGGCGCGGGGGGGCCGGAGATACGCAGTATTTT. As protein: CASSLGRGGAGDTQYF.

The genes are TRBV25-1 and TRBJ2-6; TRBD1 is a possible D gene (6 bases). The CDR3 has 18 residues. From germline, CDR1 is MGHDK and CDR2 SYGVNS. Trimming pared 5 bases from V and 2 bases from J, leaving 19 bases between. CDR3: CASSQTTGKVAGANVLTF. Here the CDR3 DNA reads TGTGCCAGCAGTCAAACAACAGGGAAGGTTGCTGGGGCCAACGTCCTGACTTTC.

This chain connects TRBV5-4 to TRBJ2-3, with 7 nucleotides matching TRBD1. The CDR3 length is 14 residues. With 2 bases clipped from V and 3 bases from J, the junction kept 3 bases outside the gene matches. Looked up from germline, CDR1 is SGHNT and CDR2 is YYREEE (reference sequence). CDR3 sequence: CASSFGQATDTQYF. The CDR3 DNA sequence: TGTGCCAGCAGCTTCGGACAGGCTACAGATACGCAGTATTTT.

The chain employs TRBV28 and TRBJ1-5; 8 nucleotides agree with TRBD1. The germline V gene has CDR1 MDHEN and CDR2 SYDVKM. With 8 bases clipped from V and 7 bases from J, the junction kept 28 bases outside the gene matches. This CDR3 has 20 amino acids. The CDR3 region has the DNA TGTGCCAGCTCCTTCCCCGGGGGGACAGGAGGTTTGGAACTGGGACAGCCCCAGCATTTT. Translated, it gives CASSFPGGTGGLELGQPQHF.

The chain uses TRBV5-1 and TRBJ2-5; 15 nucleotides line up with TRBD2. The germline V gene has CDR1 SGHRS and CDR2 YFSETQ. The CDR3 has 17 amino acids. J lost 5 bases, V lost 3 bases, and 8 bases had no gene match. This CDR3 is CASSSGLAGGFWETQYF. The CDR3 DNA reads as TGCGCCAGCAGCTCAGGACTAGCGGGGGGGTTTTGGGAGACCCAGTACTTC.

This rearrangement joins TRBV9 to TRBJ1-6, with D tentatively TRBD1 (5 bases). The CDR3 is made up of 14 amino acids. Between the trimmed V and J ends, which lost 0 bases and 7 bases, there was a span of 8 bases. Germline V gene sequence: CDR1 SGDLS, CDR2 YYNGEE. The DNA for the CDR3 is TGTGCCAGCAGCGTAGACGGGGGGAATTCACCCCTCCACTTT. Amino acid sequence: CASSVDGGNSPLHF.

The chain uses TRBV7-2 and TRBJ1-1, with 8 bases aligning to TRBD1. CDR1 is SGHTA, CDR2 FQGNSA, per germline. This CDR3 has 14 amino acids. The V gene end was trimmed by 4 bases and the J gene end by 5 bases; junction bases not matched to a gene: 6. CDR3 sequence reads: CASSYQGARTEAFF. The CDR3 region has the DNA TGTGCCAGCAGCTATCAGGGGGCGCGGACTGAAGCTTTCTTT.

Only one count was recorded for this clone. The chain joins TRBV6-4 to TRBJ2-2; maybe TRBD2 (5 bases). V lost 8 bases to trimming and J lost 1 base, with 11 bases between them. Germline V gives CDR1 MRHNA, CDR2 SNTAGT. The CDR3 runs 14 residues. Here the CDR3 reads CASSEEENTGELFF. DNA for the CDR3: TGTGCCAGCTCAGAGGAGGAGAACACCGGGGAGCTGTTTTTT.

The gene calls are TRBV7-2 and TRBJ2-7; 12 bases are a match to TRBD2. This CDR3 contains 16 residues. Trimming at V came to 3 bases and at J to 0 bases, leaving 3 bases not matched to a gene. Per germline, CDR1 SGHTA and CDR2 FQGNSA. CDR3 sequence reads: CASSLTSGSNSYEQYF. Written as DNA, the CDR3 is TGTGCCAGCAGCTTGACTAGCGGGAGTAACTCCTACGAGCAGTACTTC.

As DNA, the CDR3 is TGTGCCAGCAGTTTATCGGGCGGGGCCCAAGAGACCCAGTACTTC. It encodes CASSLSGGAQETQYF. J is TRBJ2-5 and V is TRBV27; perhaps TRBD2 as D (6 bases). Between the trimmed V and J ends, which lost 0 bases and 1 base, there was a span of 9 bases. CDR1 is MNHEY, CDR2 SMNVEV, per germline (reference sequence). The CDR3 covers 15 residues.